This T cell receptor (beta chain) was identified during a study of T cell changes during pregnancy in multiple sclerosis. The germline CDR1 and CDR2 sequences are DFQATT and SNEGSKA (reference sequence). The CDR3 extends over 10 amino acids. Deletions cut 6 bases from V and 7 bases from J, with 9 bases between. The protocol was immunoSEQ multiplex PCR, while the TCRdb copy is restricted to in-frame clones and leaves out a portion. The repertoire holds 65,000 to 85,000 clones, with around 94% as singletons. V is TRBV20-1 and J is TRBJ2-5; tentatively, D is TRBD2 (5 bases). Source: CD4+ T cells from peripheral blood mononuclear cells, taken after pregnancy. The TCR sequence derives from a female donor with multiple sclerosis, enrolled in a pregnancy study. The CDR3 region is CSAGRATQYF. CDR3 bases: TGCAGTGCGGGGAGAGCGACCCAGTACTTC.